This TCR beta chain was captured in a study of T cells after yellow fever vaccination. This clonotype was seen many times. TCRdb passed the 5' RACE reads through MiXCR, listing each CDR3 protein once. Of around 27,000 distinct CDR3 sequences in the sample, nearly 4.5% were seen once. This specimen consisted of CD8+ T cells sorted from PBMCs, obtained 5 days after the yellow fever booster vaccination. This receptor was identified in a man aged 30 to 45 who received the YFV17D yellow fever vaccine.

This chain's CDR3 is CSARALGLGTDTQYF. The DNA of the CDR3 is TGCAGTGCTAGAGCCCTGGGACTGGGCACAGATACGCAGTATTTT. V and J are TRBV20-1 and TRBJ2-3; a possible D gene is TRBD2 (6 bases). The CDR3 contains 15 residues. V gave up 1 base and J gave up 1 base, with 12 bases separating them. Germline V gene lookup returns CDR1 DFQATT and CDR2 SNEGSKA (reference sequence).